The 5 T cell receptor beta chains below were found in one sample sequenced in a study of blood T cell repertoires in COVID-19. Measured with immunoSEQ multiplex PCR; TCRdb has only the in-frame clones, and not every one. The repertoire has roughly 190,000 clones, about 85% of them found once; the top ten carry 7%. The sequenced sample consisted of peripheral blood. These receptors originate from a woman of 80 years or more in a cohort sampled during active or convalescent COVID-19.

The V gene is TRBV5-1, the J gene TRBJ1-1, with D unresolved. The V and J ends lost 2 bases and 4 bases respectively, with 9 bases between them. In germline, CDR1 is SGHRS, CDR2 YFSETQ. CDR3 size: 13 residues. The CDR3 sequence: CASSLIELTEAFF. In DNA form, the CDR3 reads TGCGCCAGCAGCTTAATAGAACTCACTGAAGCTTTCTTT.

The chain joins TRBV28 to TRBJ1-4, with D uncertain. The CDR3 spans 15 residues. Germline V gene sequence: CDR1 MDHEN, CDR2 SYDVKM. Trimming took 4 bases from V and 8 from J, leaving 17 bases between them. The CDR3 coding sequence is TGTGCCAGCAGTTCTGCGGGCGAGGCCGAAGAAAAACTGTTTTTT. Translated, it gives CASSSAGEAEEKLFF.

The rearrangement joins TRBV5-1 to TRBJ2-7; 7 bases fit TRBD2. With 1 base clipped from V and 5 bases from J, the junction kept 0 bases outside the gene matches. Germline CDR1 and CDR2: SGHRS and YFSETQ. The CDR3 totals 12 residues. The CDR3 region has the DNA TGCGCCAGCAGCTTGCGGGGGGACGAGCAGTACTTC. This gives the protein CASSLRGDEQYF.

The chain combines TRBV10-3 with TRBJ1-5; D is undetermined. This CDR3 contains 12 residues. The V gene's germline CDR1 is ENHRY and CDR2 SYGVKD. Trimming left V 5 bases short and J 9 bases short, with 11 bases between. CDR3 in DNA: TGTGCCATCAGTCCAGGTCAATGGCCCCAGCATTTT. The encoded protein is CAISPGQWPQHF.

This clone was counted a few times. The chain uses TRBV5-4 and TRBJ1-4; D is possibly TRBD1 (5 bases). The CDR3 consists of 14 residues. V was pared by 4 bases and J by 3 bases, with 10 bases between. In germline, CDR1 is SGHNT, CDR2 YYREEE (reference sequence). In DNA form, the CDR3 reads TGTGCCAGCAGCCTGGTGGGGCCTAATGAAAAACTGTTTTTT. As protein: CASSLVGPNEKLFF.